This T cell receptor (beta chain) stems from a study of T cell repertoires in cytomegalovirus infection. Study observations and caveats: Identification of carriers of CMV plus the relevant HLA was achieved through cumulative public TCR beta family frequency.

Points on this clonotype: The antigen is not known.

One entry per CDR3 protein results from TCRdb running MiXCR on the reads. The top ten hold around 6.5% of the sample, which has about 210,000 distinct CDR3 sequences, 5% to 8.5% seen once. Germline assignment: CDR1 MNHNY and CDR2 SVGAGI (reference sequence). V shed 10 bases and J shed 0 bases, with 15 bases lying between them. This CDR3 contains 15 residues. J is TRBJ1-4 and V is TRBV6-6, with D tentatively TRBD1 (5 bases). The sequencing input was PBMCs. The sequence was collected from a human donor in good health (CMV status not recorded). Some clones in this sample may be carry-over from other donors' samples. As DNA, the CDR3 is TGTGCCAACACCTTAGGGGCTGCAACTAATGAAAAACTGTTTTTT. This codes for CANTLGAATNEKLFF.